This T cell receptor (beta chain) was captured in a study of response to subunit inactivated influenza vaccine. TCRdb analysed the RT-PCR reads with MiXCR anew, one entry per CDR3 protein. The sample lists roughly 670,000 distinct CDR3 sequences; 11% to 15% were seen once. General study points: After each seasonal influenza vaccination, few new T cells are recruited, the authors suggested.

J lost 4 bases, V lost 6 bases, and 7 bases had no gene match. Germline CDR1 is MNHNS and CDR2 is SASEGT. The CDR3 runs to 14 residues. As concerns this clonotype: Antigen specificity is unknown.

The receptor's source is a man in his fifties who received an inactivated influenza vaccine. J is TRBJ2-5 and V is TRBV6-1; 8 bases fit TRBD2. The starting material was PBMCs from blood, obtained 14 days before vaccination. The CDR3 region is CASRQPGLGETQYF. CDR3 bases: TGTGCCAGCAGGCAACCGGGACTAGGAGAGACCCAGTACTTC.